These 27 T cell receptor beta chains originate from one sample sequenced in a study of cytomegalovirus exposure and HLA in healthy donors. With 60 Vbeta and 13 Jbeta primers, the PCR was carried out. The method was immunoSEQ multiplex PCR; TCRdb's version includes in-frame clones alone and lacks a portion of them. The table includes some 140,000 clones, around 80% detected once. The specimen sequenced was PBMCs. These receptors came from a man between 25 and 39 years old in good health.

The rearrangement joins TRBV30 to TRBJ2-2; D not certain. V gave up 0 bases and J gave up 6 bases, with 5 bases separating them. Germline CDR1 is GTSNPN and CDR2 is SVGIG (reference sequence). The CDR3 has 12 residues. This CDR3 reads CAWSVPAGELFF. CDR3 DNA sequence: TGTGCCTGGAGTGTACCGGCCGGGGAGCTGTTTTTT.

The V call is TRBV9, the J call TRBJ1-3; D gene ambiguous. CDR1 SGDLS and CDR2 YYNGEE come from the germline V gene. This CDR3 contains 15 residues. Trimming stripped 3 bases from V and 0 bases from J, with 10 bases between. The chain's CDR3 is CASSGAPGSGNTIYF. CDR3 in DNA: TGTGCCAGCAGCGGGGCCCCTGGCTCTGGAAACACCATATATTTT.

The chain carries TRBV27 and TRBJ2-7; 8 bases line up with TRBD2. After removal of 7 bases from V and 2 bases from J, the junction contained 16 bases not matched to a gene. CDR1 MNHEY and CDR2 SMNVEV come from the germline V gene (reference sequence). CDR3 length: 17 amino acids. DNA of the CDR3: TGTGCCAGCACTCCTCTAGTGGGGCGGGAGGCGACCTACGAGCAGTACTTC. Amino acid sequence: CASTPLVGREATYEQYF.

The chain combines TRBV18 with TRBJ1-5, with TRBD1 matching 10 bases. The CDR3 has 15 residues. V trimming: 0 bases; J trimming: 5 bases; junction bases outside the gene matches: 1. Germline assignment: CDR1 KGHSH and CDR2 LQKENI. In nucleotides, the CDR3 is TGTGCCAGCTCACCACCAGGGACAGGGGATCAGCCCCAGCATTTT. The encoded protein is CASSPPGTGDQPQHF. The full variable domain, in which reference TRBV18 and TRBJ1-5 provide the parts outside the CDR3, is NAGVMQNPRHLVRRRGQEARLRCSPMKGHSHVYWYRQLPEEGLKFMVYLQKENIIDESGMPKERFSAEFPKEGPSILRIQQVVRGDSAAYFCASSPPGTGDQPQHFGDGTRLSIL.

The gene calls are TRBV19 and TRBJ2-1, with TRBD2 matching 11 bases. The CDR3 runs to 15 residues. Germline CDR1 reads LNHDA; CDR2 reads SQIVND (reference sequence). V lost 3 bases, J lost 7 bases, and 5 bases stayed unmatched. Here the CDR3 reads CASSIWASGGNEQFF. The CDR3 nucleotides are TGTGCCAGTAGTATTTGGGCTAGCGGGGGGAATGAGCAGTTCTTC.

In nucleotides, the CDR3 is TGTGCCATCAGGCCGGTGGGAGGTGGCAATGAGCAGTTCTTC. Protein product: CAIRPVGGGNEQFF. V usage is TRBV10-3 and J usage is TRBJ2-1; D may be TRBD2 (6 bases). The CDR3 loop spans 14 amino acids. The V end was cut by 6 bases, the J end by 6 bases, with 15 bases between. CDR1 and CDR2 (germline): ENHRY, SYGVKD.

The chain combines TRBV19 with TRBJ2-1, with D maybe TRBD1 (6 bases). Per the germline V gene, CDR1 is LNHDA and CDR2 is SQIVND (reference sequence). V dropped 3 bases and J dropped 5 bases, with 14 bases sitting between them. This CDR3 has 15 residues. The chain's CDR3 is CASSIITGINNEQFF. The CDR3 coding sequence is TGTGCCAGTAGTATTATCACAGGGATAAACAATGAGCAGTTCTTC.

V gene TRBV7-9 combines with J gene TRBJ1-1, with 10 bases that match TRBD1. V shed 10 bases, J shed 1 base, and the junction held 6 bases outside the gene matches. Germline V CDR1 and CDR2: SEHNR, FQNEAQ (reference sequence). The CDR3 length is 14 residues. The CDR3: CATDRGYQNTEAFF. The CDR3 DNA is TGTGCCACGGACAGGGGGTACCAGAACACTGAAGCTTTCTTT.

The V gene is TRBV11-3, the J gene TRBJ2-1, with 9 bases that match TRBD2. V shed 0 bases, J shed 7 bases, and the junction held 7 bases outside the gene matches. The germline V gene encodes CDR1 SGHNT and CDR2 YENEEA. The CDR3 is made up of 16 amino acids. In nucleotides, the CDR3 is TGTGCCAGCAGCTTAGAGGCGGGAGGGCTGGGGAATGAGCAGTTCTTC. Protein product: CASSLEAGGLGNEQFF.

The genes are TRBV6-6 and TRBJ2-7; no definite D call. Trimming took 6 bases from V and 0 from J, leaving 6 bases between them. This CDR3 comprises 12 residues. Per germline, CDR1 MNHNY and CDR2 SVGAGI (reference sequence). For the CDR3, the DNA is TGTGCCAGCAGCCCCCGCTCCTACGAGCAGTACTTC. Protein sequence: CASSPRSYEQYF.

The rearrangement uses TRBV13 and TRBJ2-3; possible D gene TRBD1, 6 bases. Per the germline V gene, CDR1 is PRHDT and CDR2 is FYEKMQ (reference sequence). V dropped 4 bases and J dropped 6 bases, with 17 bases sitting between them. The CDR3 sequence is 15 residues long. CDR3 nucleotide sequence: TGTGCCAGCAGCTACAGACAGGTCCTAACGGATACGCAGTATTTT. Residues: CASSYRQVLTDTQYF.

CDR3 nucleotides: TGCGCCAGCAGCACCCGACTAGCGGGAGAACTCCACAATGAGCAGTTCTTC. Its protein is CASSTRLAGELHNEQFF. The chain has TRBV5-1 and TRBJ2-1; TRBD2 matches 12 bases. Germline trimming cut 4 bases from V and 5 bases from J; bases unmatched to any gene: 10. This CDR3 spans 17 amino acids. CDR1 and CDR2 from the germline V gene are SGHRS and YFSETQ.

This clone was recorded once. This rearrangement joins TRBV10-2 to TRBJ1-1; no firm D call. The V gene lost 2 bases and the J gene lost 5 bases, with 9 bases spanning the gap. CDR3 length: 13 residues. Germline CDR1 WSHSY, CDR2 SAAADI. This CDR3 is CASSETSGTEAFF. CDR3 DNA: TGCGCCAGCAGTGAGACGAGCGGGACTGAAGCTTTCTTT.

In this sample, this clone turned up once. The chain recombines TRBV15 with TRBJ2-2; D perhaps matches TRBD1 (5 bases). This CDR3 region has 17 residues. Germline V gene sequence: CDR1 LNHNV, CDR2 YYDKDF (reference sequence). Between the trimmed V and J ends, which lost 0 bases and 3 bases, there was a span of 14 bases. Here the CDR3 DNA reads TGTGCCACCAGCAGAGACCAGACAGTTAGTGACACCGGGGAGCTGTTTTTT. It codes for CATSRDQTVSDTGELFF. Full variable domain (missing parts from reference TRBV15 and TRBJ2-2): DAMVIQNPRYQVTQFGKPVTLSCSQTLNHNVMYWYQQKSSQAPKLLFHYYDKDFNNEADTPDNFQSRRPNTSFCFLDIRSPGLGDTAMYLCATSRDQTVSDTGELFFGEGSRLTVL.

The sample holds one count of this clone. The chain couples TRBV1 to TRBJ2-1; TRBD2, the table's D call, was not compared with the DNA. TRBV1 is classified as a pseudogene. This CDR3 has 16 residues. CDR3 region: CTSSQSLRGPYNEQFF. The CDR3 DNA sequence: TGCACCAGCAGCCAAAGTCTGCGGGGCCCTTACAATGAGCAGTTCTTC.

The CDR3 coding sequence is TGCGCCAGCAGCCCTCTAGCGGGGGCGTACAATGAGCAGTTCTTC. Its translation is CASSPLAGAYNEQFF. The chain links TRBV5-1 to TRBJ2-1; 10 bases line up with TRBD2. Trimming took 4 bases from V and 4 from J; bases not matched to a gene: 5. The CDR3 spans 15 residues. CDR1 is SGHRS and CDR2 is YFSETQ in the germline V gene. Filled out from reference TRBV5-1 and TRBJ2-1, the complete variable domain reads KAGVTQTPRYLIKTRGQQVTLSCSPISGHRSVSWYQQTPGQGLQFLFEYFSETQRNKGNFPGRFSGRQFSNSRSEMNVSTLELGDSALYLCASSPLAGAYNEQFFGPGTRLTVL.

This clone was seen a few times. The V and J genes are TRBV28 and TRBJ2-5, with D tentatively TRBD1 (6 bases). This CDR3 comprises 13 residues. Trimming removed 6 bases from V and 2 bases from J, with 10 bases in between. Germline lookup yields CDR1 MDHEN and CDR2 SYDVKM. CDR3 sequence (DNA): TGTGCCAGCAGCCCCGGACAGCAAGAGACCCAGTACTTC. Residues: CASSPGQQETQYF.

Only a few counts were recorded for this clone. This rearrangement joins TRBV29-1 to TRBJ1-1; D is undetermined. This CDR3 comprises 10 residues. Germline CDR1 reads SQVTM; CDR2 reads ANQGSEA. The CDR3 nucleotides read TGCTCCACTTGGGCAACTGAAGCTTTCTTT. Translated, it gives CSTWATEAFF.

The gene calls are TRBV12-5 and TRBJ2-7, with D perhaps matching TRBD2 (5 bases). CDR1 is LGHNT, CDR2 FRNRAP, per germline. The CDR3 spans 14 residues. The ends were cut back, 3 bases at V and 6 bases at J, with 15 bases in the middle. The CDR3 reads CASGFWNGVGEQYF. CDR3 sequence (DNA): TGTGCTAGTGGTTTTTGGAACGGGGTGGGCGAGCAGTACTTC.

The chain employs TRBV6-6 and TRBJ2-5, with 8 positions matching TRBD2. From germline, CDR1 is MNHNY and CDR2 SVGAGI (reference sequence). The CDR3 sequence is 13 residues long. The V and J ends lost 6 bases and 5 bases, in that order; junction bases with no gene match: 5. The CDR3 loop is CASRTGGAETQYF. As DNA, the CDR3 is TGTGCCAGCAGAACCGGGGGGGCGGAGACCCAGTACTTC.

There are a few counts of this clone. This chain uses TRBV6-5 with TRBJ1-5; D perhaps matches TRBD1 (6 bases). The V gene's germline CDR1 is MNHEY and CDR2 SVGAGI. The CDR3 runs 15 residues. Trimming took off 8 bases at V and 3 bases at J, with 17 bases between the two ends. CDR3 amino acids: CASRSSSGANQPQHF. In nucleotides, the CDR3 is TGTGCCAGCCGGTCATCATCAGGGGCCAATCAGCCCCAGCATTTT.

The chain couples TRBV18 to TRBJ1-5; 9 bases agree with TRBD1. The CDR3 has 16 residues. The junction had 7 bases not matched to a gene; V was cut back by 0 bases and J by 7 bases. Germline values: CDR1 KGHSH, CDR2 LQKENI. DNA of the CDR3: TGTGCCAGCTCACCACCTGGGGGACAGGGTAAACAGCCCCAGCATTTT. The encoded protein is CASSPPGGQGKQPQHF.

The gene calls are TRBV18 and TRBJ2-5; D remains unclear. Germline values: CDR1 KGHSH, CDR2 LQKENI. The V gene lost 5 bases and the J gene lost 4 bases, with 5 bases spanning the gap. The CDR3 totals 11 residues. CDR3 nucleotides: TGTGCCAGCTCAGCTAGAGAGACCCAGTACTTC. Protein: CASSARETQYF.

The V call is TRBV2, the J call TRBJ1-1, with 8 nucleotides matching TRBD1. With V trimmed by 11 bases and J by 1 base, 12 bases remained unmatched. Germline CDR1 and CDR2: SNHLY and FYNNEI. CDR3 size: 15 residues. In nucleotides, the CDR3 is TGTGCCCGAGCCATGGACAGGGCACCGAACACTGAAGCTTTCTTT. This gives the protein CARAMDRAPNTEAFF.

The table lists this clone with a few counts. The chain carries TRBV7-9 and TRBJ1-4; possible D gene TRBD1, 5 bases. Germline V lookup: CDR1 SEHNR, CDR2 FQNEAQ (reference sequence). This CDR3 has 16 residues. Trimming cost V 1 base and J 5 bases, with 14 bases left between them. The CDR3 is CASSLGPQGSNEKLFF. The CDR3 DNA is TGTGCCAGCAGCTTAGGTCCCCAGGGTAGCAATGAAAAACTGTTTTTT.

This chain uses TRBV5-1 with TRBJ2-5; tentatively, D is TRBD1 (6 bases). Germline values: CDR1 SGHRS, CDR2 YFSETQ. The CDR3 consists of 13 residues. V was clipped by 0 bases and J by 3 bases, with 6 bases between them. As DNA, the CDR3 is TGCGCCAGCAGCTTGGGACAGGAAGAGACCCAGTACTTC. It translates to CASSLGQEETQYF.

The chain combines TRBV10-3 with TRBJ1-5; tentative D call: TRBD1 (5 bases). The germline gives CDR1 ENHRY, CDR2 SYGVKD. V was cut by 5 bases and J by 7 bases, with 12 bases left in between. This CDR3 is 13 amino acids long. CDR3 amino acids: CAISPGGDQPQHF. The CDR3 nucleotides read TGTGCCATCAGTCCCGGGGGGGACCAGCCCCAGCATTTT.